The source of this TCR beta chain is a study of T cell responses to AZD1222 COVID-19 vaccine (dated by TCRdb to the early 2020s). At the level of the whole study: TCR sequencing covered approximately 230 trial participants: around 210 given two doses of AZD1222 and 26 given two doses of MenACWY control vaccine. Trial participants were enrolled by age into 18-55, 56-69 and 70-plus year subgroups, with around 140, 26 and 57 TCR-sequenced participants respectively. Summary of the overall study and its limitations: Epitopes outside the regions mutated in the B.1.351 and B.1.1.7 variants were reportedly recognized by nearly half of the unique spike-specific TCRs. After two AZD1222 doses, spike-specific TCR breadth and depth were significantly higher than at day 0 and than in MenACWY recipients. Most participants were white British and females outnumbered males, and the authors suggested that clonal diversity may have been underestimated. In the small 56-69-year group, the increase in depth fell short of significance, most likely because of low power. Because no day 14 peak-response samples were available, the repertoires could be characterized only after the peak T cell response. Conclusions about previously exposed vaccinees were limited because only 6 or 7 AZD1222 recipients were SARS-CoV-2 seropositive at baseline. CD4 TCRs associated with the vaccine covered the entire spike protein, and the dominant responses were in regions 160-218 and 743-854.

Concerning this clone itself: There is no known antigen for this receptor. No base-level quality is on record; no much larger clone is a single base apart.

Based on the germline V gene, the CDR1 and CDR2 sequences are MNHEY and SVGAGI. The CDR3 starts with the cysteine, ends with the phenylalanine, and has 14 residues. Of the read, only the CDR3 DNA is kept; its 42 bases are in frame from base 1. The junction carries 16 bases between V and J, which are trimmed by 10 bases and 2 bases respectively. The time point label corresponds to: about 28 days (+/-7) after the second vaccine dose. AZD1222 recipients given second doses at about 4 weeks or at about 12 weeks were pooled, since spike-specific TCR depth and breadth were not found to differ between the two schedules. The vaccinee samples were drawn from two UK trials, COV001 and COV002, one of which was a single-blind randomized controlled phase 2/3 trial testing AZD1222 (ChAdOx1 nCoV-19) in healthy adults. For TCRbeta chain sequencing, PBMC samples were collected from trial participants at day 0 and at day 28 after the second dose.

The CDR3 regions of human TCRbeta chains were analyzed by immunosequencing. For the original study's pipeline: TCRs in the repertoires were compared against a reference library of SARS-CoV-2-specific TCRs that had been generated with the MIRA antigen-specificity platform. Breadth was defined as the fraction of unique TCRs that were SARS-CoV-2-associated, and depth was defined as the fraction of total T cells that were SARS-CoV-2-associated. Using the MIRA data, each spike-specific TCR was mapped to the spike region that the TCR reacts to and placed in a CD4 or CD8 class. Log10-transformed breadth and depth values were compared by one-way ANOVA with Sidak's multiple comparisons tests. Sourced from immuneACCESS, this table was stored by TCRdb with only in-frame sequences that have V and J called. A share of the clones is absent; for the studies checked, an unresolved V gene accounts for under half, and the remainder has no known explanation. D and trimming come from the DNA, and the V and J calls and clone size come from that table. In this sample the table shows 150,000 to 160,000 clones, approximately 91% of which occur a single time. The ten top clones hold around 1.5% of the sample.

The chain links TRBV6-5 with TRBJ2-3, with the D call tentatively TRBD1 or TRBD2, each fitting 5 bases. This clonotype originated in an adult who received the AZD1222 COVID-19 vaccine. This specimen consisted of peripheral blood, obtained 28 days after the second AZD1222 dose. The sequence in DNA is TGTGCCACCAAACGGGGCTTTGACACAGATACGCAGTATTTT. Translated, it reads CATKRGFDTDTQYF.